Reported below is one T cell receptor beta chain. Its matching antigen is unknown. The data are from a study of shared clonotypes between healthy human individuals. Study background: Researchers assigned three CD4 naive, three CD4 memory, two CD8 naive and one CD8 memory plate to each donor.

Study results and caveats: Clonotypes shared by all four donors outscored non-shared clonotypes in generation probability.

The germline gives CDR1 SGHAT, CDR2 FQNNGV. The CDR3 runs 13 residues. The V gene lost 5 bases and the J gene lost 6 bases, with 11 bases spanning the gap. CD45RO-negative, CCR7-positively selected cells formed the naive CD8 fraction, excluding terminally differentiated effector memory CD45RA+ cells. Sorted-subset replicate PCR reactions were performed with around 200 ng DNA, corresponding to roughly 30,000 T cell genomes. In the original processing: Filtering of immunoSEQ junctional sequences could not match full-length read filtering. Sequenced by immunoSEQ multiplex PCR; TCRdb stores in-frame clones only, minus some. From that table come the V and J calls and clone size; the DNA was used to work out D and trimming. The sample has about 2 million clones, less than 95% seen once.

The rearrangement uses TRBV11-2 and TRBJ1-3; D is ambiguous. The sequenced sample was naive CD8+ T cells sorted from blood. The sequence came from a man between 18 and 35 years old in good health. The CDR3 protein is CASSPAFVNTIYF. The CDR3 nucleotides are TGTGCCAGCAGCCCCGCGTTTGTAAACACCATATATTTT.